These 26 T cell receptor beta chains were all obtained from the same sample, sequenced in a study of blood T cell repertoires in COVID-19. Repertoires were generated with immunoSEQ multiplex PCR, while TCRdb's copy carries only in-frame clones and drops some. The data hold approximately 200,000 clones, with about 82% observed a single time. What was sequenced was PBMCs or T cells enriched from blood (not recorded which). These receptors were obtained from a woman between 25 and 40 years old who had recovered from COVID-19.

V is TRBV5-1 and J is TRBJ1-1; perhaps TRBD1 as D (5 bases). CDR3 length equals 13 residues. V was trimmed by 1 base and J by 5 bases, leaving 9 bases between them. The germline V gene has CDR1 SGHRS and CDR2 YFSETQ. The CDR3 DNA reads as TGCGCCAGCAGCTTGTTTCGGGGGACTGAAGCTTTCTTT. Its protein product is CASSLFRGTEAFF.

The gene calls are TRBV28 and TRBJ2-7, with TRBD1 matching 11 bases. The V segment lost 5 bases and the J segment 4 bases; nucleotides outside the gene matches: 10. Germline V lookup: CDR1 MDHEN, CDR2 SYDVKM. The CDR3 runs 16 residues. The CDR3 region has the DNA TGTGCCAGCAGTCTTAGAGGGGGGACAGGGGGGTACGAGCAGTACTTC. This gives the protein CASSLRGGTGGYEQYF.

This chain connects TRBV3-1 (or the pseudogene TRBV3-2) to TRBJ2-2, with TRBD1 identical over 8 bases. CDR3 length: 18 residues. Germline trimming cut 4 bases from V and 1 base from J; bases unmatched to any gene: 11. The germline V gene has CDR1 LGHDT and CDR2 YNNKEL (reference sequence). The chain's CDR3 is CASSPRKGQGLNTGELFF. CDR3 bases: TGTGCCAGCAGCCCACGAAAAGGACAGGGATTGAACACCGGGGAGCTGTTTTTT.

The chain has TRBV9 and TRBJ2-1; 10 positions match TRBD2. The germline CDR1 and CDR2 sequences are SGDLS and YYNGEE. The CDR3 extends over 15 amino acids. Germline trimming cut 1 base from V and 8 bases from J; bases unmatched to any gene: 6. CDR3 DNA sequence: TGTGCCAGCAGCGTATCTAGCGGGAGTTTCGATGAGCAGTTCTTC. Protein sequence: CASSVSSGSFDEQFF.

The rearrangement links TRBV27 to TRBJ2-7; the D is unclear. The germline V gene encodes CDR1 MNHEY and CDR2 SMNVEV (reference sequence). V lost 0 bases and J lost 2, with 5 bases in between. This CDR3 region has 13 residues. CDR3 sequence (DNA): TGTGCCAGCAGTTTATCCCCTCCCTACGAGCAGTACTTC. Translated: CASSLSPPYEQYF.

The gene calls are TRBV28 and TRBJ2-1; 14 bases are a match to TRBD2. Germline CDR1 and CDR2: MDHEN and SYDVKM. This CDR3 has 15 residues. Unmatched junction bases numbered 6, after V lost 6 bases and J lost 8 bases. The DNA for the CDR3 is TGTGCCAGCAGCCCCGGGACTAGCGGGAGCTATGAGCAGTTCTTC. This translates into CASSPGTSGSYEQFF. The variable domain in full, completed from reference TRBV28 and TRBJ2-1, reads DVKVTQSSRYLVKRTGEKVFLECVQDMDHENMFWYRQDPGLGLRLIYFSYDVKMKEKGDIPEGYSVSREKKERFSLILESASTNQTSMYLCASSPGTSGSYEQFFGPGTRLTVL.

The chain links TRBV19 to TRBJ2-5; 8 bases line up with TRBD1. Germline V CDR1 and CDR2: LNHDA, SQIVND (reference sequence). V shed 6 bases, J shed 5 bases, and the junction held 11 bases outside the gene matches. The CDR3 covers 15 residues. The CDR3: CASREFGQGDETQYF. CDR3 DNA sequence: TGTGCCAGTAGGGAATTCGGACAGGGTGACGAGACCCAGTACTTC. Together with reference TRBV19 and TRBJ2-5, the CDR3 gives the full variable domain: DGGITQSPKYLFRKEGQNVTLSCEQNLNHDAMYWYRQDPGQGLRLIYYSQIVNDFQKGDIAEGYSVSREKKESFPLTVTSAQKNPTAFYLCASREFGQGDETQYFGPGTRLLVL.

CDR3 DNA sequence: TGCAGCGTTGTTGCAGAGGGTGGAGATGGCTACACCTTC. It specifies CSVVAEGGDGYTF. The V and J genes are TRBV29-1 and TRBJ1-2; D is ambiguous. This CDR3 is built from 13 residues. Germline CDR1 reads SQVTM; CDR2 reads ANQGSEA. Trimming removed 4 bases from V and 6 bases from J, with 15 bases in between.

This rearrangement joins TRBV5-1 to TRBJ1-4, with TRBD1 matching 9 bases. This CDR3 is built from 15 residues. Germline-derived CDR1 and CDR2 are SGHRS and YFSETQ. Trimming took 5 bases from V and 3 from J; bases not matched to a gene: 5. CDR3 amino acids: CASRTGGTSNEKLFF. The CDR3 DNA sequence: TGCGCCAGCAGGACAGGGGGAACTTCTAATGAAAAACTGTTTTTT. The entire variable domain, with the rest obtained from reference TRBV5-1 and TRBJ1-4, is as follows: KAGVTQTPRYLIKTRGQQVTLSCSPISGHRSVSWYQQTPGQGLQFLFEYFSETQRNKGNFPGRFSGRQFSNSRSEMNVSTLELGDSALYLCASRTGGTSNEKLFFGSGTQLSVL.

The chain links TRBV24-1 to TRBJ2-5, with D tentatively TRBD2 (6 bases). This CDR3 is built from 12 residues. Germline loops: CDR1 KGHDR, CDR2 SFDVKD. V lost 6 bases, J lost 5 bases, and 9 bases lay in between. The CDR3 DNA reads TGTGCCACCAGTAGGAGGGCGGAGACCCAGTACTTC. It codes for CATSRRAETQYF.

The chain is built from TRBV3-1 (or the pseudogene TRBV3-2) and TRBJ2-3; TRBD2 agrees at 10 bases. The V gene end was trimmed by 2 bases and the J gene end by 0 bases; junction bases not matched to a gene: 11. This CDR3 comprises 19 residues. Germline V gene lookup returns CDR1 LGHDT and CDR2 YNNKEL (reference sequence). The DNA of the CDR3 is TGTGCCAGCAGCCAACCCCGAGGGACTAGCGAGAGAAGCACAGATACGCAGTATTTT. It encodes CASSQPRGTSERSTDTQYF.

This clone was counted between two and nine times. This rearrangement joins TRBV29-1 to TRBJ1-2, with a possible D match to TRBD1 (6 bases). The CDR3 covers 14 residues. Germline lookup yields CDR1 SQVTM and CDR2 ANQGSEA. Trimming pared 3 bases from V and 1 base from J, leaving 12 bases between. Here the CDR3 reads CSVDNPDSNYGYTF. CDR3 in DNA: TGCAGCGTTGATAACCCGGACAGTAACTATGGCTACACCTTC.

The sample holds a few counts of this clone. The rearrangement links TRBV6-4 to TRBJ2-1; a weak D match, TRBD2 (6 bases). V shed 1 base and J shed 0 bases, with 10 bases lying between them. This CDR3 spans 16 amino acids. The germline gives CDR1 MRHNA, CDR2 SNTAGT. The CDR3 DNA reads as TGTGCCAGCAGTGACTTAGCCGGGGGCTCCTACAATGAGCAGTTCTTC. It translates to CASSDLAGGSYNEQFF.

This rearrangement joins TRBV10-1 to TRBJ1-5, with D possibly being TRBD1 (6 bases). The CDR3 covers 19 residues. Germline values: CDR1 WNHNN, CDR2 SYGVQD (reference sequence). V dropped 7 bases and J dropped 0 bases, with 25 bases sitting between them. CDR3 DNA sequence: TGCGCCAGCAAGGGTTTGGATTGGCAGGGGAGATATAGCAATCAGCCCCAGCATTTT. It specifies CASKGLDWQGRYSNQPQHF.

The chain carries TRBV5-4 and TRBJ2-7, with 8 bases aligning to TRBD1. This CDR3 comprises 15 residues. Looked up from germline, CDR1 is SGHNT and CDR2 is YYREEE (reference sequence). J gave up 0 bases and V 3 bases, and 5 bases lay outside the gene matches. The CDR3 sequence: CASSWTGLSSYEQYF. The DNA for the CDR3 is TGTGCCAGCAGCTGGACAGGGTTGAGCTCCTACGAGCAGTACTTC.

The gene calls are TRBV5-6 and TRBJ1-1; TRBD1 is a possible D gene (5 bases). The V gene lost 2 bases and the J gene lost 5 bases, with 16 bases spanning the gap. Per germline, CDR1 SGHDT and CDR2 YYEEEE. There are 15 residues in the CDR3. The CDR3 reads CASSFYGRGGTEAFF. The CDR3 nucleotides are TGTGCCAGCAGCTTTTATGGGCGGGGCGGGACTGAAGCTTTCTTT. The variable domain in full, completed from reference TRBV5-6 and TRBJ1-1, reads DAGVTQSPTHLIKTRGQQVTLRCSPKSGHDTVSWYQQALGQGPQFIFQYYEEEERQRGNFPDRFSGHQFPNYSSELNVNALLLGDSALYLCASSFYGRGGTEAFFGQGTRLTVV.

This chain links TRBV28 with TRBJ2-7; 7 bases agree with TRBD2. V shed 7 bases and J 2 bases; nucleotides not matched to a gene: 11. Germline CDR1 and CDR2: MDHEN and SYDVKM. The CDR3 totals 15 residues. The CDR3 is CASTGGEGRTYEQYF. Written as DNA, the CDR3 is TGTGCCAGCACTGGTGGGGAGGGGAGGACCTACGAGCAGTACTTC.

The chain employs TRBV3-1 (or the pseudogene TRBV3-2) and TRBJ1-6, with D hard to call. Germline V CDR1 and CDR2: LGHDT, YNNKEL (reference sequence). There are 13 residues in the CDR3. V gave up 4 bases and J gave up 13 bases, with 14 bases separating them. Here the CDR3 reads CASSPGPSLPLHF. CDR3 bases: TGTGCCAGCAGCCCGGGTCCCAGCTTGCCCCTCCACTTT.

Comment on this clone: Other DNA sequences in the sample encode the same CDR3. The rearrangement links TRBV7-9 to TRBJ2-5; 10 bases are a match to TRBD1. With V trimmed by 5 bases and J by 2 bases, 5 bases remained unmatched. The CDR3 consists of 15 residues. The germline gives CDR1 SEHNR, CDR2 FQNEAQ (reference sequence). For the CDR3, the DNA is TGTGCCAGCAGCCCGGGACAGGGGCATCAAGAGACCCAGTACTTC. This gives the protein CASSPGQGHQETQYF.

The chain joins TRBV5-1 to TRBJ1-4; 8 bases fit TRBD1. The CDR3 totals 19 residues. J lost 0 bases, V lost 4 bases, and 14 bases had no gene match. The germline V gene has CDR1 SGHRS and CDR2 YFSETQ. The CDR3 DNA sequence: TGCGCCAGCAGCCCCCCCCGGACAGGGAGTTATTCAACTAATGAAAAACTGTTTTTT. This codes for CASSPPRTGSYSTNEKLFF.

The CDR3 loop reads CASSPPGQGNEKLFF. As DNA, the CDR3 is TGTGCCAGCTCACCCCCGGGACAGGGGAATGAAAAACTGTTTTTT. The chain has TRBV18 and TRBJ1-4; the match to TRBD1 covers 10 bases. With V trimmed by 3 bases and J by 5 bases, 3 bases remained unmatched. Germline CDR1 is KGHSH and CDR2 is LQKENI. CDR3 size: 15 residues. The whole variable domain, filled in from reference TRBV18 and TRBJ1-4, reads NAGVMQNPRHLVRRRGQEARLRCSPMKGHSHVYWYRQLPEEGLKFMVYLQKENIIDESGMPKERFSAEFPKEGPSILRIQQVVRGDSAAYFCASSPPGQGNEKLFFGSGTQLSVL.

The genes are TRBV19 and TRBJ1-1; D is ambiguous. Trimming took off 7 bases at V and 0 bases at J, with 9 bases between the two ends. The CDR3 extends over 13 amino acids. Germline loops: CDR1 LNHDA, CDR2 SQIVND (reference sequence). The CDR3 sequence: CASTTTMNTEAFF. Here the CDR3 DNA reads TGTGCCAGTACAACCACAATGAACACTGAAGCTTTCTTT.

V and J are TRBV27 and TRBJ2-1, with 12 bases lining up with TRBD2. The ends lost 7 bases at V and 6 bases at J; junction bases unmatched: 4. Germline V gene lookup returns CDR1 MNHEY and CDR2 SMNVEV (reference sequence). This CDR3 is 14 amino acids long. CDR3 amino acids: CASTGTSGLNEQFF. The DNA for the CDR3 is TGTGCCAGCACCGGGACTAGCGGGCTCAATGAGCAGTTCTTC.

The V call is TRBV5-1, the J call TRBJ2-3, with 7 bases matching TRBD1. Germline CDR1 and CDR2: SGHRS and YFSETQ. Losses at the gene ends were 4 bases for V and 5 bases for J; bases not matched to a gene: 7. The CDR3 runs to 14 residues. The CDR3 DNA follows: TGCGCCAGCAGCCGACAGGGCGAGAAAGATACGCAGTATTTT. This encodes CASSRQGEKDTQYF.

This clone was counted a single time. This chain joins TRBV9 and TRBJ1-1; 7 nucleotides align to TRBD1. Germline CDR1 SGDLS, CDR2 YYNGEE. J was trimmed by 0 bases and V by 2 bases; bases with no gene match: 4. The CDR3 is 15 residues long. The CDR3 here is CASSVAGGMNTEAFF. Here the CDR3 DNA reads TGTGCCAGCAGCGTGGCAGGGGGTATGAACACTGAAGCTTTCTTT.

The CDR3, as DNA: TGTGCCAGCAGCCAAGGTACAGGGATTAACTATGGCTACACCTTC. This gives the protein CASSQGTGINYGYTF. The J gene is TRBJ1-2, the V gene TRBV14; a weak D match, TRBD1 (6 bases). Germline loops: CDR1 SGHDN, CDR2 FVKESK. V dropped 1 base and J dropped 1 base, with 10 bases sitting between them. This CDR3 comprises 15 residues.